Here is one T cell receptor (beta chain) with its context. The source of the sample is a study of blood T cell repertoires in COVID-19. J gave up 5 bases and V 4 bases, and 7 bases lay outside the gene matches. Germline V gene lookup returns CDR1 LNHDA and CDR2 SQIVND (reference sequence). The CDR3 loop spans 14 amino acids. Libraries were prepared by immunoSEQ multiplex PCR; TCRdb keeps only in-frame clonotypes and omits some of them. This table holds 50,000 to 65,000 clones, roughly 72% found once. The sequencing sample was made of peripheral blood. This sequence originates from an older woman with COVID-19, enrolled during active disease. The chain employs TRBV19 and TRBJ2-5; 7 bases are a match to TRBD2. The CDR3 DNA reads TGTGCCAGTAGTACTCTACTAGCGTGGGAGACCCAGTACTTC. Translation gives CASSTLLAWETQYF.